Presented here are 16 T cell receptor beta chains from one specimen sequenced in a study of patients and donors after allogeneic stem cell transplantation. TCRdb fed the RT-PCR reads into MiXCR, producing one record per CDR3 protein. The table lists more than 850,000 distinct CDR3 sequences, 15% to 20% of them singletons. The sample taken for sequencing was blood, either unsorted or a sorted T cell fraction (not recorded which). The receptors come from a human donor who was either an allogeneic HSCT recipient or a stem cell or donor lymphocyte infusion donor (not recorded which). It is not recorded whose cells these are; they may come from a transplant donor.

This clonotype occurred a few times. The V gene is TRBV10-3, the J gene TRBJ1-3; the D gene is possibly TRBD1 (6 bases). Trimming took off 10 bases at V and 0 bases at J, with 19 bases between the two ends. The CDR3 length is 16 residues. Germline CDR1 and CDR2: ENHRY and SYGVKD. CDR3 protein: CATAATGPSSGNTIYF. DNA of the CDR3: TGTGCCACAGCAGCAACAGGGCCTTCCTCTGGAAACACCATATATTTT.

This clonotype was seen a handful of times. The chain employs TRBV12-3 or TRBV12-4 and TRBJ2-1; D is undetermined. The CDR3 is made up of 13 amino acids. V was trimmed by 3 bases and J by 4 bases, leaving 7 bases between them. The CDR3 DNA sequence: TGTGCCAGCAGTTTTATGGTATACAATGAGCAGTTCTTC. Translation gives CASSFMVYNEQFF.

The CDR3, as DNA: TGTGCCAGCAGCCCTTATCGGACCACTGAAGCTTTCTTT. Translated, it gives CASSPYRTTEAFF. The J gene is TRBJ1-1, the V gene TRBV7-2; D is undetermined. Trimming left V 5 bases short and J 4 bases short, with 11 bases between. CDR1 SGHTA and CDR2 FQGNSA come from the germline V gene. This CDR3 has 13 amino acids.

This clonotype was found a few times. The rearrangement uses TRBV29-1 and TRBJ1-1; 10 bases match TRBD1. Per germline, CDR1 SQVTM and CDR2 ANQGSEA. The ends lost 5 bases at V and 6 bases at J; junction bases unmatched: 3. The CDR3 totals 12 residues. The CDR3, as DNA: TGCAGCGTTTCGGACAGGGGGGCTGAAGCTTTCTTT. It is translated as CSVSDRGAEAFF.

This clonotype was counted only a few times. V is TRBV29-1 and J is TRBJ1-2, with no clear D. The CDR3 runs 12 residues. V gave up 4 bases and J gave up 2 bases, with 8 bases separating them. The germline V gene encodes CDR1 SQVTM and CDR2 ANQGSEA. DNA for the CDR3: TGCAGCGTTGGCGCGTCCAACTATGGCTACACCTTC. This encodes CSVGASNYGYTF.

Here the CDR3 reads CASSPGGRRDTQYF. The CDR3, as DNA: TGTGCCAGCTCACCAGGGGGCAGGAGAGATACGCAGTATTTT. The V and J genes are TRBV18 and TRBJ2-3, with D perhaps TRBD1 (6 bases). Per germline, CDR1 KGHSH and CDR2 LQKENI. Trimming took 2 bases from V and 5 from J, leaving 11 bases between them. The CDR3 is 14 amino acids.

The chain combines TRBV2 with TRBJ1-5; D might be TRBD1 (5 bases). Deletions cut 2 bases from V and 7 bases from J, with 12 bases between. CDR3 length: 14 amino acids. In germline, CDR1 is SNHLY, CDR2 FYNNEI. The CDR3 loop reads CASSEQGGWQPQHF. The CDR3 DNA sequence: TGTGCCAGCAGTGAACAGGGAGGGTGGCAGCCCCAGCATTTT. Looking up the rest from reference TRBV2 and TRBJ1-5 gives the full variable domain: EPEVTQTPSHQVTQMGQEVILRCVPISNHLYFYWYRQILGQKVEFLVSFYNNEISEKSEIFDDQFSVERPDGSNFTLKIRSTKLEDSAMYFCASSEQGGWQPQHFGDGTRLSIL.

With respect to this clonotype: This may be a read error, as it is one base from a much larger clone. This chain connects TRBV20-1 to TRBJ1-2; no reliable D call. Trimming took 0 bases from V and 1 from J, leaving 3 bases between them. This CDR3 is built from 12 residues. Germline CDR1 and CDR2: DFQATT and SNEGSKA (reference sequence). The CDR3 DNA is TGCAGTGCTAGAGATCATAACTATGGCTACACCTTC. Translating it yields CSARDHNYGYTF.

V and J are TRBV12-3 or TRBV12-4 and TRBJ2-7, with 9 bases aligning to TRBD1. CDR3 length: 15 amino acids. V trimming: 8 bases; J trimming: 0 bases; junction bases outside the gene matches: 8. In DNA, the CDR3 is TGTGCCAGCCGAAGGACAGGGGAAAGCTCCTACGAGCAGTACTTC. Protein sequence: CASRRTGESSYEQYF.

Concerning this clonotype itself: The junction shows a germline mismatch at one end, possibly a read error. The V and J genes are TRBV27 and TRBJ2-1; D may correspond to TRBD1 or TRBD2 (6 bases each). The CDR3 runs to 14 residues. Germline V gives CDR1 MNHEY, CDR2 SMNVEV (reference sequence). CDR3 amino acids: CASSLSGGYNEQLF. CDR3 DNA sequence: TGTGCCAGCAGTTTATCGGGGGGCTACAATGAGCAGCTCTTC.

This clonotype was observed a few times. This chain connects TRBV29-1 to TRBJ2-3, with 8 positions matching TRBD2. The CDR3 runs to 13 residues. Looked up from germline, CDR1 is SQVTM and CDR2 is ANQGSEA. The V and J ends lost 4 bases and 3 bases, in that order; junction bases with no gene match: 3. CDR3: CSVGGLVTDTQYF. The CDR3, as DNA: TGCAGCGTTGGGGGACTAGTGACAGATACGCAGTATTTT.

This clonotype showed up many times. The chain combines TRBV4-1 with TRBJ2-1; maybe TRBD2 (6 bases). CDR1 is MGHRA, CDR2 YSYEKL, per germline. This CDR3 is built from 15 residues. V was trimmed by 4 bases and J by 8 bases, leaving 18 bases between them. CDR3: CASSPGEADMDEQFF. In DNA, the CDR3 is TGCGCCAGCAGCCCCGGGGAGGCAGATATGGATGAGCAGTTCTTC.

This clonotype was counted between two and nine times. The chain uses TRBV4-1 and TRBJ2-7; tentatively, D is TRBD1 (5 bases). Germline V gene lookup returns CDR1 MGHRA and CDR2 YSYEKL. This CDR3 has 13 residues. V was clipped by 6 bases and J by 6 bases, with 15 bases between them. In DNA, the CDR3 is TGCGCCAGCAGTCGTTTCGACAGATTCGAGCAGTACTTC. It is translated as CASSRFDRFEQYF.

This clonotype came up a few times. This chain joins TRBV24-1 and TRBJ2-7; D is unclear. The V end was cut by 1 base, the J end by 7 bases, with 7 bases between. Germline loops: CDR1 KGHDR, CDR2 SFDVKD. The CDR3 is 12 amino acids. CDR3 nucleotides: TGTGCCACCAGTGATTTTTTTGGGGAGCAGTACTTC. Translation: CATSDFFGEQYF.

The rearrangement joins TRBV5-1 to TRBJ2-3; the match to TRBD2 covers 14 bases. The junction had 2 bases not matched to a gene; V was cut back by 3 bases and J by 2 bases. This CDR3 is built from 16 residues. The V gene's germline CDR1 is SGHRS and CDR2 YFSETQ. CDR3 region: CASSWGLAGDTDTQYF. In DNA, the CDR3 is TGCGCCAGCAGCTGGGGACTAGCGGGGGACACAGATACGCAGTATTTT. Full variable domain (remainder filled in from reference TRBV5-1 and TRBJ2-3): KAGVTQTPRYLIKTRGQQVTLSCSPISGHRSVSWYQQTPGQGLQFLFEYFSETQRNKGNFPGRFSGRQFSNSRSEMNVSTLELGDSALYLCASSWGLAGDTDTQYFGPGTRLTVL.

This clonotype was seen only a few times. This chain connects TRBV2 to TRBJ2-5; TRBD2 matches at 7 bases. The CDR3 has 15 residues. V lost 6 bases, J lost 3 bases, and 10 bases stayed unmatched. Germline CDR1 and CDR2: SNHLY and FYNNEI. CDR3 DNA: TGTGCCAGCAGCAAGTGGGGACTACCAGAAGAGACCCAGTACTTC. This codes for CASSKWGLPEETQYF.